This TCR beta chain was found in a study of early T cells in non-severe SARS-CoV-2 infection. The study's findings and limits: Clonotype matching in VDJdb favored anti-spike CD8 responses and did not capture private and CD4 specificities.

V gave up 0 bases and J gave up 3 bases, with 13 bases separating them. The CDR3 contains 16 residues. Germline-derived CDR1 and CDR2 are SGHRS and YFSETQ. As to this clonotype: What it binds is not known.

TCRdb called the 5' RACE reads again in MiXCR, with one record for every CDR3 protein. The table has around 70,000 distinct CDR3 sequences, 8% to 10% seen once. The clonotype was recovered from an adult who was a healthcare worker with PCR-confirmed SARS-CoV-2 infection or an uninfected control (not recorded which). The rearrangement links TRBV5-1 to TRBJ1-3; D perhaps matches TRBD1 (5 bases). The source was whole blood, collected at baseline. The CDR3 bases are TGCGCCAGCAGCTTGGATCGCGGGGGAGGTGGAAACACCATATATTTT. The encoded protein is CASSLDRGGGGNTIYF.